This T cell receptor beta chain was recorded in a study of CD8+ T cells in alopecia areata. Turning to the study itself: Tofacitinib administration to treated patients was oral, at 5 to 10 mg twice daily. Treatment ran 6 to 18 months, with 6 months of follow-up afterward. By percentage of affected scalp area, the severity of treated patients was scored.

Once RNA had been extracted, it was reverse transcribed into cDNA to act as the sequencing template. Here immunoSEQ multiplex PCR was the method, and the copy in TCRdb shows in-frame clones only, minus some. This sample has over 250,000 clones, with 50% to 75% found just once. Treatment in this sample: oral pan-JAK inhibitor, 5-10 mg twice daily. About this clone: Its antigen is currently unknown.

Study-wide points: Tofacitinib significantly lowered scalp clonality and expanded CD8+ clones among the top 100.

From germline, CDR1 is SNHLY and CDR2 FYNNEI. This CDR3 is built from 13 residues. Trimming took off 8 bases at V and 1 base at J, with 12 bases between the two ends. The chain recombines TRBV2 with TRBJ2-7, with D maybe TRBD2 (5 bases). The clonotype comes from a human donor with alopecia areata. The material sequenced was CD4+ T cells sorted from blood, taken around week 54, from a patient treated with tofacitinib. The CDR3 coding sequence is TGTGCCAGCGGGAGACGGCTTTCCTACGAGCAGTACTTC. The encoded protein is CASGRRLSYEQYF.